What follows are 20 T cell receptor beta chains derived from one specimen sequenced in a study of T cells in Graves' hyperthyroidism and ophthalmopathy. Amplification targeted TCR beta CDR3 regions from RNA transcripts. HTBI primers drove first-round RT-PCR of the TCR CDR3. MiXCR, run by TCRdb on the multiplex PCR reads, gives a single entry per CDR3 protein. This table has about 380,000 distinct CDR3 sequences, 11% to 15% appearing once. Specimen: blood. These TCRs come from a woman aged 60 to 75 with Graves' hyperthyroidism.

This clonotype has only a few counts. The chain uses TRBV9 and TRBJ2-2, with 8 bases that match TRBD2. Germline values: CDR1 SGDLS, CDR2 YYNGEE. J was trimmed by 7 bases and V by 0 bases; bases with no gene match: 11. The CDR3 runs 17 residues. CDR3 nucleotide sequence: TGTGCCAGCAGCGTAGCTTGGCTAGCGGCGGGAGGCGGGGAGCTGTTTTTT. Its translation is CASSVAWLAAGGGELFF.

The chain carries TRBV27 and TRBJ2-7; no definite D call. V lost 5 bases and J lost 7, with 6 bases in between. The CDR3 spans 10 residues. CDR1 is MNHEY, CDR2 SMNVEV, per germline (reference sequence). CDR3 region: CASSPSEQYF. In DNA, the CDR3 is TGTGCCAGCAGTCCCTCTGAGCAGTACTTC.

This clonotype was seen many times. The chain is built from TRBV29-1 and TRBJ2-3; TRBD2 matches at 7 bases. The V gene's germline CDR1 is SQVTM and CDR2 ANQGSEA. This CDR3 has 15 residues. V shed 4 bases and J 0 bases; nucleotides not matched to a gene: 7. Here the CDR3 reads CSVGGGRDSTDTQYF. The CDR3 DNA sequence: TGCAGCGTTGGCGGGGGTAGAGACAGCACAGATACGCAGTATTTT.

This clonotype was counted a few times. The chain links TRBV24-1 to TRBJ2-1; D is undetermined. The CDR3 is made up of 15 amino acids. V lost 3 bases to trimming and J lost 4 bases, with 12 bases between them. Germline V gene sequence: CDR1 KGHDR, CDR2 SFDVKD. CDR3 nucleotide sequence: TGTGCCACCAGTGATACGTGGGGTCAGTACAATGAGCAGTTCTTC. This encodes CATSDTWGQYNEQFF.

This chain uses TRBV6-1 with TRBJ2-7; D could derive from TRBD1 or TRBD2 (5 bases each). This CDR3 is 15 amino acids long. Germline lookup yields CDR1 MNHNS and CDR2 SASEGT. V lost 5 bases and J 2 bases, leaving 16 bases between the germline ends. The CDR3 protein is CASSPVTGGPYEQYF. CDR3 in DNA: TGTGCCAGCAGTCCCGTGACTGGGGGACCCTACGAGCAGTACTTC.

This clonotype was counted at least ten times. The chain recombines TRBV19 with TRBJ2-7, with 7 bases aligning to TRBD1. Unmatched junction bases numbered 6, after V lost 3 bases and J lost 1 base. The CDR3 has 15 residues. Per the germline V gene, CDR1 is LNHDA and CDR2 is SQIVND (reference sequence). Written as DNA, the CDR3 is TGTGCCAGTAGTATGGGGACAGATTTTTCCTACGAGCAGTACTTC. Amino acid sequence: CASSMGTDFSYEQYF.

This clonotype was observed a handful of times. The chain has TRBV6-1 and TRBJ1-6; D uncertain. Trimming pared 6 bases from V and 9 bases from J, leaving 15 bases between. Germline V gene lookup returns CDR1 MNHNS and CDR2 SASEGT. The length of the CDR3 is 14 residues. CDR3 coding DNA: TGTGCCAGCAGCTCCGAACTGACACTTTCACCCCTCCACTTT. This sequence encodes CASSSELTLSPLHF.

V usage is TRBV5-1 and J usage is TRBJ1-6, with no clear D. Trimming took off 1 base at V and 5 bases at J, with 7 bases between the two ends. The CDR3 spans 14 residues. Per the germline V gene, CDR1 is SGHRS and CDR2 is YFSETQ. The CDR3 region is CASSLSGDNSPLHF. Written as DNA, the CDR3 is TGCGCCAGCAGCTTGTCGGGAGATAATTCACCCCTCCACTTT.

This clonotype was recorded many times. The V and J genes are TRBV5-8 and TRBJ1-1; D is unclear. V was pared by 4 bases and J by 3 bases, with 10 bases between. Germline V gene sequence: CDR1 SGHTS, CDR2 YDEGEE. There are 13 residues in the CDR3. The CDR3, as DNA: TGTGCCAGCAGCCCACTCGTAGACACTGAAGCTTTCTTT. Translating it yields CASSPLVDTEAFF.

The chain combines TRBV28 with TRBJ2-2; TRBD2 aligns across 14 bases. Germline lookup yields CDR1 MDHEN and CDR2 SYDVKM. The V gene end was trimmed by 6 bases and the J gene end by 0 bases; junction bases not matched to a gene: 9. The CDR3 contains 19 residues. CDR3 loop: CASRKSPGLAGANTGELFF. CDR3 DNA: TGTGCCAGCAGGAAGAGCCCGGGACTAGCGGGAGCGAACACCGGGGAGCTGTTTTTT.

Ten or more counts support this clonotype. The chain combines TRBV18 with TRBJ2-1; D is unclear. CDR3 length: 15 residues. Germline CDR1 KGHSH, CDR2 LQKENI. The ends were cut back, 0 bases at V and 4 bases at J, with 10 bases in the middle. As DNA, the CDR3 is TGTGCCAGCTCACCACCCAGCCAGTCGTACAATGAGCAGTTCTTC. Its protein product is CASSPPSQSYNEQFF.

For this clonotype: Being one base from a much bigger clone, this may be a read error. The CDR3 loop reads CASSVGGIYTQYF. DNA for the CDR3: TGTGCCAGCAGTGTGGGGGGTATATATACGCAGTATTTT. The chain combines TRBV12-3 or TRBV12-4 with TRBJ2-3; TRBD2 might be the D (6 bases). The CDR3 is made up of 13 amino acids. V lost 5 bases to trimming and J lost 7 bases, with 13 bases between them.

This clonotype was observed many times. The chain has TRBV5-8 and TRBJ1-1, with D maybe TRBD1 (6 bases). Germline V gene data show CDR1 as SGHTS and CDR2 as YDEGEE. This CDR3 is 14 amino acids long. The V and J ends lost 3 bases and 2 bases respectively, with 11 bases between them. The CDR3 here is CASSSEGENTEAFF. For the CDR3, the DNA is TGTGCCAGCAGCTCCGAGGGGGAAAACACTGAAGCTTTCTTT.

The sample holds many counts of this clonotype. The rearrangement links TRBV11-3 to TRBJ1-1; D is unresolved. Deletions cut 5 bases from V and 3 bases from J, with 16 bases between. CDR1 and CDR2 from the germline V gene are SGHNT and YENEEA. There are 15 residues in the CDR3. The chain's CDR3 is CASSHIGPTDTEAFF. As DNA, the CDR3 is TGTGCCAGCAGCCATATCGGGCCCACCGACACTGAAGCTTTCTTT.

This clonotype was counted at least ten times. The chain is built from TRBV7-2 and TRBJ2-1; D remains unclear. Germline values: CDR1 SGHTA, CDR2 FQGNSA. With 0 bases removed from V and 6 bases from J, the gap between germline ends came to 3 bases. CDR3 length: 12 residues. CDR3 in amino acids: CASSLAANEQFF. In DNA form, the CDR3 reads TGTGCCAGCAGCTTAGCTGCCAATGAGCAGTTCTTC.

This clonotype was seen many times. The chain recombines TRBV7-3 with TRBJ2-1, with 7 bases that match TRBD2. The CDR3 is 18 amino acids. V shed 2 bases and J 2 bases; nucleotides not matched to a gene: 12. Germline V gives CDR1 SGHTA, CDR2 FQGTGA. Here the CDR3 DNA reads TGTGCCAGCAGCTTATTAGGCCTTAAAGCGGGAACCTACAATGAGCAGTTCTTC. It codes for CASSLLGLKAGTYNEQFF.

This clonotype was seen many times. The gene calls are TRBV5-5 and TRBJ2-1; D tentatively reads TRBD1 or TRBD2 (7 bases each). From germline, CDR1 is SGHKS and CDR2 YYEKEE (reference sequence). The CDR3 extends over 15 amino acids. V lost 6 bases and J lost 6, with 19 bases in between. The CDR3 coding sequence is TGTGCCAGCACAAAACCACAGGGGAGGGGCAATGAGCAGTTCTTC. The encoded protein is CASTKPQGRGNEQFF.

This clonotype was seen ten or more times. The chain uses TRBV7-2 and TRBJ1-2; 9 bases fit TRBD1. Germline V gene sequence: CDR1 SGHTA, CDR2 FQGNSA. This CDR3 region has 16 residues. The J segment lost 6 bases and the V segment lost 5 bases, leaving 13 bases of the junction unmatched. CDR3 residues: CASSLSGDREWNGYTF. The CDR3, as DNA: TGTGCCAGCAGCCTATCCGGGGACAGGGAGTGGAATGGCTACACCTTC. The variable domain in full, with the rest retrieved from reference TRBV7-2 and TRBJ1-2, is GAGVSQSPSNKVTEKGKDVELRCDPISGHTALYWYRQSLGQGLEFLIYFQGNSAPDKSGLPSDRFSAERTGGSVSTLTIQRTQQEDSAVYLCASSLSGDREWNGYTFGSGTRLTVV.

This clonotype was seen a few times. One base away lies a much larger clone, so this may be a sequencing read error. This chain connects TRBV20-1 to TRBJ2-5; D not certain. The CDR3 runs 11 residues. Trimming took 3 bases from V and 2 from J, leaving 4 bases between them. Germline V CDR1 and CDR2: DFQATT, SNEGSKA (reference sequence). The CDR3 sequence is CSASLQETQYF. The CDR3 region has the DNA TGCAGTGCTAGCCTACAAGAGACCCAGTACTTC.

This sequence joins TRBV13 and TRBJ2-1, with D perhaps matching TRBD1 (6 bases). From germline, CDR1 is PRHDT and CDR2 FYEKMQ (reference sequence). This CDR3 region has 16 residues. Trimming left V 5 bases short and J 0 bases short, with 14 bases between. The CDR3 nucleotides are TGTGCCAGCAGCGACCGACAGGCTAGCTCCTACAATGAGCAGTTCTTC. Its protein product is CASSDRQASSYNEQFF.